Listed below are T cell receptor beta chains from one sample, sequenced in a study of cytotoxic CD8 clonotypes in ibrutinib-treated CLL. The method was immunoSEQ multiplex PCR; TCRdb's version includes in-frame clones alone and lacks a portion of them. Among some 80,000 clones, around 79% were seen once, and the ten largest hold about 4.8%. The sequenced sample was PBMCs, obtained after 12 months of ibrutinib treatment. The source of these receptors is a human donor with chronic lymphocytic leukemia. Each CDR3 is given with its conserved first and last residue. D genes are given only for firm matches. Not all rows give a size; the values are once, few, many and, for expanded clones, a class.

D gene	clone size	V gene	J gene	CDR3 protein	CDR3 DNA
TRBD1	NA	TRBV5-1	TRBJ2-3	CASSPTDRGRLTDTQYF	TGCGCCAGCAGCCCAACGGACAGGGGACGCCTTACAGATACGCAGTATTTT
NA	NA	TRBV6-6	TRBJ2-7	CASSLGRGEQYF	TGTGCCAGCAGCCTGGGTAGGGGTGAGCAGTACTTC
TRBD2	NA	TRBV6-5	TRBJ2-7	CASSRTSGSFEQYF	TGTGCCAGCAGCCGCACTAGCGGGAGCTTCGAGCAGTACTTC
NA	NA	TRBV5-1	TRBJ1-1	CASSLGGTQNTEAFF	TGCGCCAGCAGCTTGGGTGGGACCCAGAACACTGAAGCTTTCTTT
TRBD2	NA	TRBV6-5	TRBJ2-2	CASTPRGGNTGELFF	TGTGCCAGCACCCCCCGGGGGGGGAACACCGGGGAGCTGTTTTTT
TRBD1	medium-sized	TRBV9	TRBJ1-6	CASSPGGVPLHF	TGTGCCAGCAGCCCAGGGGGAGTACCCCTCCACTTT
NA	NA	TRBV6-5	TRBJ1-5	CASSSPRGPQHF	TGTGCCAGCAGTTCACCCAGGGGGCCCCAGCATTTT
NA	NA	TRBV28	TRBJ2-5	CATHSEDGLETQYF	TGTGCCACCCACAGCGAGGACGGGTTGGAGACCCAGTACTTC
NA	NA	TRBV6-1	TRBJ2-5	CASSARFPSGTQYF	TGTGCCAGCAGTGCTCGTTTCCCTTCGGGGACCCAGTACTTC
TRBD1	once	TRBV5-1	TRBJ2-1	CASNRDRGAGEQFF	TGCGCCAGCAACCGGGACAGGGGTGCCGGTGAGCAGTTCTTC
NA	NA	TRBV19	TRBJ2-3	CASSTPPAGWRTDTQYF	TGTGCCAGTAGTACCCCCCCGGCGGGATGGAGGACAGATACGCAGTATTTT
TRBD2	once	TRBV5-4	TRBJ2-7	CASSQLADPFYEQYF	TGTGCCAGCAGCCAACTAGCGGACCCCTTTTACGAGCAGTACTTC
NA	NA	TRBV7-6	TRBJ2-5	CASSPHQETQYF	TGTGCCAGCAGCCCCCACCAAGAGACCCAGTACTTC
TRBD2	NA	TRBV10-3	TRBJ2-1	CAIRGLAGGGEQFF	TGTGCCATCAGGGGACTAGCGGGAGGGGGCGAGCAGTTCTTC
NA	NA	TRBV15	TRBJ2-6	CATSRVETGANVLTF	TGTGCCACCAGCAGAGTAGAAACTGGGGCCAACGTCCTGACTTTC
NA	NA	TRBV5-1	TRBJ2-3	CASSLARQLSTDTQYF	TGCGCCAGCAGCTTGGCCCGACAGCTTAGCACAGATACGCAGTATTTT
TRBD2	NA	TRBV9	TRBJ2-1	CASSPSGSGEQFF	TGTGCCAGCAGCCCCAGCGGGAGCGGGGAGCAGTTCTTC
TRBD2	NA	TRBV28	TRBJ2-3	CASSLSGGGSTDTQYF	TGTGCCAGCAGTTTATCTGGGGGGGGGAGCACAGATACGCAGTATTTT
NA	NA	TRBV6-4	TRBJ2-2	CASRPGQNTGELFF	TGTGCCAGCAGGCCCGGACAGAACACCGGGGAGCTGTTTTTT
NA	many	TRBV7-6	TRBJ1-1	CASSHEPEDTEAFF	TGTGCCAGCAGCCACGAACCTGAGGACACTGAAGCTTTCTTT
NA	once	TRBV7-9	TRBJ2-2	CASSLGPGELFF	TGTGCCAGCAGCTTAGGTCCCGGGGAGCTGTTTTTT
NA	NA	TRBV19	TRBJ2-7	CASTPGTTYEQYF	TGTGCCAGTACCCCAGGGACGACCTACGAGCAGTACTTC
NA	few	TRBV5-1	TRBJ1-4	CASREAGGFNEKLFF	TGCGCCAGCAGGGAAGCGGGGGGCTTTAATGAAAAACTGTTTTTT
TRBD1	NA	TRBV7-2	TRBJ2-2	CASRKTGGPGELFF	TGTGCCAGCAGAAAGACAGGGGGCCCCGGGGAGCTGTTTTTT
NA	NA	TRBV30	TRBJ2-5	CAWSFQGLETQYF	TGTGCCTGGAGTTTTCAGGGGTTGGAGACCCAGTACTTC
NA	NA	TRBV18	TRBJ2-5	CASSPIGQETQYF	TGTGCCAGCTCACCTATCGGCCAAGAGACCCAGTACTTC
TRBD1	NA	TRBV5-1	TRBJ1-2	CASSLVGQHYGYTF	TGCGCCAGCAGCTTGGTGGGACAGCACTATGGCTACACCTTC
NA	NA	TRBV19	TRBJ2-6	CAKPGTLYSGANVLTF	TGTGCCAAACCCGGGACCCTTTACTCTGGGGCCAACGTCCTGACTTTC
NA	NA	TRBV6-5	TRBJ2-7	CASSYSVRAEQYF	TGTGCCAGCAGTTATTCGGTCCGGGCCGAGCAGTACTTC
TRBD2	NA	TRBV7-2	TRBJ2-2	CASSLARGVGELFF	TGTGCCAGCAGCTTAGCGCGGGGGGTCGGGGAGCTGTTTTTT
TRBD2	few	TRBV7-9	TRBJ2-2	CASSPPGLPNTGELFF	TGTGCCAGCAGCCCCCCGGGACTACCAAACACCGGGGAGCTGTTTTTT
NA	NA	TRBV27	TRBJ2-7	CASSLKADSYEQYF	TGTGCCAGCAGTTTAAAAGCAGACTCCTACGAGCAGTACTTC
NA	once	TRBV28	TRBJ2-7	CASSLVPGPHYEQYF	TGTGCCAGCAGTTTGGTCCCAGGCCCCCACTACGAGCAGTACTTC
NA	NA	TRBV5-1	TRBJ2-1	CANSGLPALGNEQFF	TGCGCCAATTCGGGACTGCCGGCTCTGGGCAATGAGCAGTTCTTC
TRBD2	NA	TRBV7-2	TRBJ2-1	CASSWQAGLAGAEQFF	TGTGCCAGCAGCTGGCAAGCGGGACTAGCGGGAGCTGAGCAGTTCTTC
NA	once	TRBV30	TRBJ1-3	CAWLRGGGNTIYF	TGTGCCTGGCTCCGGGGAGGTGGAAACACCATATATTTT
TRBD1	NA	TRBV7-9	TRBJ2-3	CASSFGQATDTQYF	TGTGCCAGCAGCTTCGGACAGGCCACAGATACGCAGTATTTT
NA	NA	TRBV6-6	TRBJ1-1	CASSGGRNTEAFF	TGTGCCAGCAGTGGTGGGAGGAACACTGAAGCTTTCTTT
TRBD1	NA	TRBV25-1	TRBJ1-5	CATIPRDRGRVGNQPQHF	TGTGCCACGATACCCCGGGACAGGGGGCGTGTGGGCAATCAGCCCCAGCATTTT
TRBD1	once	TRBV5-1	TRBJ2-1	CASSPRTGPEPEQFF	TGCGCCAGCAGCCCCCGGACAGGCCCGGAACCTGAGCAGTTCTTC
TRBD2	few	TRBV28	TRBJ2-1	CASSYLGRGSVF	TGTGCCAGCAGTTATCTGGGGCGGGGGTCAGTCTTC
NA	NA	TRBV4-2	TRBJ2-5	CASSQEGSQQETQYF	TGTGCCAGCAGCCAAGAAGGGTCACAGCAAGAGACCCAGTACTTC
NA	few	TRBV6-5	TRBJ2-1	CASSPLGHPGGEQFF	TGTGCCAGCAGCCCACTAGGGCACCCCGGCGGTGAGCAGTTCTTC
TRBD1	NA	TRBV30	TRBJ2-7	CAWGGTGKQYF	TGTGCCTGGGGAGGGACAGGAAAGCAGTACTTC
NA	NA	TRBV29-1	TRBJ2-5	CSTRGEAKETQYF	TGCAGCACCCGTGGTGAGGCCAAAGAGACCCAGTACTTC
NA	NA	TRBV10-3	TRBJ2-2	CAISDSGTNTGELFF	TGTGCCATCAGTGATTCGGGAACGAACACCGGGGAGCTGTTTTTT
NA	NA	TRBV7-2	TRBJ2-1	CASSLGRREQFF	TGTGCCAGCAGCTTAGGACGGAGGGAGCAGTTCTTC
TRBD1	NA	TRBV6-5	TRBJ1-5	CASSGDRVGQPQHF	TGTGCCAGCAGTGGGGACAGGGTGGGTCAGCCCCAGCATTTT
TRBD1	NA	TRBV30	TRBJ2-7	CAWGEGTGNYEQYF	TGTGCCTGGGGCGAAGGGACAGGAAACTACGAGCAGTACTTC
NA	NA	TRBV7-2	TRBJ2-4	CASSLVRPRGKNIQYF	TGTGCCAGCAGCTTAGTCCGGCCCCGGGGCAAAAACATTCAGTACTTC
NA	NA	TRBV27	TRBJ1-2	CASSFSGDGDGYTF	TGTGCCAGCAGTTTTTCTGGGGATGGCGATGGCTACACCTTC
TRBD1	NA	TRBV30	TRBJ2-5	CAWETGAETQYF	TGTGCCTGGGAAACAGGGGCAGAGACCCAGTACTTC
TRBD2	once	TRBV18	TRBJ2-3	CASSPQTSGNTDTQYF	TGTGCCAGCTCACCACAGACTAGCGGGAACACAGATACGCAGTATTTT
NA	NA	TRBV27	TRBJ2-7	CATHTNYEQYF	TGTGCCACCCATACAAACTACGAGCAGTACTTC
TRBD1	NA	TRBV11-1	TRBJ1-2	CASSAGTVSPYGYTF	TGTGCCAGCAGCGCCGGGACAGTCAGCCCCTATGGCTACACCTTC
NA	NA	TRBV18	TRBJ2-7	CASSHATQGIGGEQYF	TGTGCCAGCTCCCACGCGACACAGGGAATCGGGGGCGAGCAGTACTTC
NA	medium-sized	TRBV15	TRBJ2-5	CATSRDRTGPETQYF	TGTGCCACCAGCAGAGACCGAACAGGTCCTGAGACCCAGTACTTC
NA	NA	TRBV18	TRBJ2-5	CASSPGETQYF	TGTGCCAGCTCACCAGGAGAGACCCAGTACTTC
NA	NA	TRBV5-1	TRBJ1-2	CASSLFGDIYGYTF	TGCGCCAGCAGCTTGTTCGGGGACATCTATGGCTACACCTTC
NA	NA	TRBV11-2	TRBJ2-5	CASSIAQETQYF	TGTGCCAGCAGCATAGCCCAAGAGACCCAGTACTTC